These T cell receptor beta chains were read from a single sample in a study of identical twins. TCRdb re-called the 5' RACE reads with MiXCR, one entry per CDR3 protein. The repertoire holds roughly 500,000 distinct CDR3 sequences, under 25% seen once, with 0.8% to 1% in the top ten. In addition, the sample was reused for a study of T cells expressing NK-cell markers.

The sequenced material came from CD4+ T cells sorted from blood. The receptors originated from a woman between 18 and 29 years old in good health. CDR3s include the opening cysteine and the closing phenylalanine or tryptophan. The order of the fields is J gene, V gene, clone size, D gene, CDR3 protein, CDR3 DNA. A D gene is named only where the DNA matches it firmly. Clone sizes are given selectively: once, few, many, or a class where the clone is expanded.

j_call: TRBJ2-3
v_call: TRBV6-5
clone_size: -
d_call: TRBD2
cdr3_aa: CASSYGQTSGGEADTQYF
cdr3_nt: TGTGCCAGCAGTTACGGACAGACTAGCGGGGGTGAGGCCGATACGCAGTATTTT

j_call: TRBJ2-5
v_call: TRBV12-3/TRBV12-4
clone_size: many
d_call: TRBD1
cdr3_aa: CASSPGDRDETQYF
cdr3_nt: TGTGCCAGCAGTCCAGGGGACAGGGACGAGACCCAGTACTTC

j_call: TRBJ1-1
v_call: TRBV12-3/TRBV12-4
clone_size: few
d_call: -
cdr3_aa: CASSSYRVPTEAFF
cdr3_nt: TGTGCCAGCAGTTCGTACAGGGTTCCGACTGAAGCTTTCTTT

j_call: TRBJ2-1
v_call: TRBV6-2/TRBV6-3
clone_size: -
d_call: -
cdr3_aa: CASSYAGKRHNEQFF
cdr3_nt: TGTGCCAGCAGTTACGCCGGGAAAAGGCACAATGAGCAGTTCTTC

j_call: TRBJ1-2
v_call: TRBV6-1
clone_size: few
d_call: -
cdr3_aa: CASSPAGPRTADTF
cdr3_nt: TGTGCCAGCAGTCCAGCCGGACCTCGCACCGCCGACACCTTC

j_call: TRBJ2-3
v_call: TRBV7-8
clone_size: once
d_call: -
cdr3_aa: CASSSRVTTDTQYF
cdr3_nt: TGTGCCAGCAGCTCCAGGGTGACCACAGATACGCAGTATTTT

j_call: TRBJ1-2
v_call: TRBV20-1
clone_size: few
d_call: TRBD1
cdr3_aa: CSASLTGTNYGYTF
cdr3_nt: TGCAGTGCTAGCCTGACAGGGACTAACTATGGCTACACCTTC

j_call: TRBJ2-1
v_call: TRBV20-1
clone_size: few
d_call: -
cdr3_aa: CSARDENRVGQFF
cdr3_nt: TGCAGTGCTAGAGATGAGAATCGGGTAGGGCAGTTCTTC

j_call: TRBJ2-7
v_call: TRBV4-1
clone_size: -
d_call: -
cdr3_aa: CASSQDYRSVEQHF
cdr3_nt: TGCGCCAGCAGCCAAGATTACCGGAGCGTCGAGCAGCACTTC

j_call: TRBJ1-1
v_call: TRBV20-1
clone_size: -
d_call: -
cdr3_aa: CSAQQMTDWASEAFF
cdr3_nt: TGCAGTGCCCAACAGATGACCGATTGGGCTTCAGAAGCTTTCTTT

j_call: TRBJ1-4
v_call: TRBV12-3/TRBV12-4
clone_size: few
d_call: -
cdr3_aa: CASSVQGVAEKLFF
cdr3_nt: TGTGCCAGCAGTGTACAGGGAGTCGCGGAAAAACTGTTTTTT

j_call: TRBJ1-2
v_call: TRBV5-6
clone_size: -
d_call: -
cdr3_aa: CASSLQSTRLSGYGYTF
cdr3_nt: TGTGCCAGCAGCTTGCAAAGCACCAGGCTTTCGGGGTATGGCTACACCTTC

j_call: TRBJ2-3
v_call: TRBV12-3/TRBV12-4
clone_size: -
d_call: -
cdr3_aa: CASTFLVTDTQYF
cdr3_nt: TGTGCCAGCACCTTCTTGGTCACAGATACGCAGTATTTT